This T cell receptor beta chain was identified during a study of T cell changes during pregnancy in multiple sclerosis. Only in-frame clones appear in the TCRdb table, and some are missing; sequencing was by immunoSEQ multiplex PCR. Of 38,000 or so clones listed, more than 90% are singletons. CDR1 is SQVTM, CDR2 ANQGSEA, per germline. J was trimmed by 9 bases and V by 4 bases; bases with no gene match: 15. The CDR3 is made up of 15 amino acids. Sequences were derived from CD8+ T cells from peripheral blood mononuclear cells, sampled in the first trimester of pregnancy. This receptor was identified in a female donor with multiple sclerosis, enrolled in a pregnancy study. The chain recombines TRBV29-1 with TRBJ2-1, with TRBD2 matching 7 bases. The CDR3 DNA is TGCAGCGTTGGCCTAACTAGCGCCTCTGAGGGTGAGCAGTTCTTC. Encoded protein: CSVGLTSASEGEQFF.